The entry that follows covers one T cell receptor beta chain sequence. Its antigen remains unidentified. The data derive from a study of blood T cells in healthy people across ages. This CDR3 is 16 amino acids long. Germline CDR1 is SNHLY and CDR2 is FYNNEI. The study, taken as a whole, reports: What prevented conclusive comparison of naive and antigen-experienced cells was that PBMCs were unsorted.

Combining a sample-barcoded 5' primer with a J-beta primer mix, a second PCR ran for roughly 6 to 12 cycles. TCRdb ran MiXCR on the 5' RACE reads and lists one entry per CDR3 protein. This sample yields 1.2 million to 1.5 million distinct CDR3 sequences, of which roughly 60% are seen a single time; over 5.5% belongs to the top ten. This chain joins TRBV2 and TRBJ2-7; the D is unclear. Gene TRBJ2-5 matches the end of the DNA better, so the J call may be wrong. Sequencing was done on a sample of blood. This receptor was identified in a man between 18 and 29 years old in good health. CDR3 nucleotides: TGTGCCAGCAGTGAGACCCGGACGGTCCTGGGAGAGACCCAGTACTTC. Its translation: CASSETRTVLGETQYF.